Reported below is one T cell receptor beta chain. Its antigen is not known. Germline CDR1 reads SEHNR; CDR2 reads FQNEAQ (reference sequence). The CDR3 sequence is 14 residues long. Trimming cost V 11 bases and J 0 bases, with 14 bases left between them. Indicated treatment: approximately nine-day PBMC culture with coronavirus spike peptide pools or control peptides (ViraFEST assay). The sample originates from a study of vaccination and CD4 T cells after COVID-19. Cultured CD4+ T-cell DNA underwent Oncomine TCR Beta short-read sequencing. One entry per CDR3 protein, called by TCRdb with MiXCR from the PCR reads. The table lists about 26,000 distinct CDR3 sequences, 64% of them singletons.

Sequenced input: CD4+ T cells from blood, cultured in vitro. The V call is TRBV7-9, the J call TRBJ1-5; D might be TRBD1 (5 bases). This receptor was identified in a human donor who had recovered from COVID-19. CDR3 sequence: CAVGERVSNQPQHF. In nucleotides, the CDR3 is TGTGCCGTGGGGGAGAGAGTTAGCAATCAGCCCCAGCATTTT.